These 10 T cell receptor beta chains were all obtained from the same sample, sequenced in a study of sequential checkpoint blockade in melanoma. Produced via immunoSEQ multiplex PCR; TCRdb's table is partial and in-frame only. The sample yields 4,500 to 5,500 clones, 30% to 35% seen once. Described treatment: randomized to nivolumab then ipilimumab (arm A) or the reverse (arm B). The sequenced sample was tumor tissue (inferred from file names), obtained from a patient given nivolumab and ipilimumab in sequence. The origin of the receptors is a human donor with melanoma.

The CDR3 reads CAWSTGYSSNTDTQYF. CDR3 in DNA: TGTGCCTGGAGTACAGGCTACAGCAGCAACACAGATACGCAGTATTTT. V gene TRBV30 combines with J gene TRBJ2-3; tentatively, D is TRBD1 (5 bases). The length of the CDR3 is 16 residues. The germline CDR1 and CDR2 sequences are GTSNPN and SVGIG (reference sequence). The V and J ends lost 2 bases and 2 bases respectively, with 17 bases between them.

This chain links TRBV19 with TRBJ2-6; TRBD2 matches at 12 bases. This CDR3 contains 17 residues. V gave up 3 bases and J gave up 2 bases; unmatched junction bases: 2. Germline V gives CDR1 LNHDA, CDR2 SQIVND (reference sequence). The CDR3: CASSMLAGGPGANVLTF. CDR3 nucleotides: TGTGCCAGTAGTATGCTAGCGGGAGGGCCTGGGGCCAACGTCCTGACTTTC.

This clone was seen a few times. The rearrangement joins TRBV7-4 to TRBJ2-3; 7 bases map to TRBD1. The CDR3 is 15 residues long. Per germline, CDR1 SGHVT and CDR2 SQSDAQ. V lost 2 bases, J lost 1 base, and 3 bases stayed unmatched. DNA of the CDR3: TGTGCCAGCAGCTTAAGTGGGACAGGCACAGATACGCAGTATTTT. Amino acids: CASSLSGTGTDTQYF.

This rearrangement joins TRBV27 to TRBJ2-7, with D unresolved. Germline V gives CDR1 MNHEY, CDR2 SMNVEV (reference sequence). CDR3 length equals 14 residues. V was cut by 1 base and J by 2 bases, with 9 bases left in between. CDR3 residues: CASSLFQPTYEQYF. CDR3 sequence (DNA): TGTGCCAGCAGTTTATTCCAGCCCACCTACGAGCAGTACTTC.

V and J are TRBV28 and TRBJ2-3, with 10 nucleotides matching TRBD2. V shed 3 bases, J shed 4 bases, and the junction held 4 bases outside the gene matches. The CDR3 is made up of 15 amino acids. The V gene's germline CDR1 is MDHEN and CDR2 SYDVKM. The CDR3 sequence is CASSFRTSGPDTQYF. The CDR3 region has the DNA TGTGCCAGCAGTTTCCGGACTAGCGGCCCAGATACGCAGTATTTT.

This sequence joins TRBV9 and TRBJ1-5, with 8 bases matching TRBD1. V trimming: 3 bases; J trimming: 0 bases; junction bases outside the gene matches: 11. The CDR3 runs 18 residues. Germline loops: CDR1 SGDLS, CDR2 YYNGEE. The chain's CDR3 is CASSAGQGPNYSNQPQHF. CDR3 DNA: TGTGCCAGCAGCGCCGGACAGGGCCCAAATTATAGCAATCAGCCCCAGCATTTT.

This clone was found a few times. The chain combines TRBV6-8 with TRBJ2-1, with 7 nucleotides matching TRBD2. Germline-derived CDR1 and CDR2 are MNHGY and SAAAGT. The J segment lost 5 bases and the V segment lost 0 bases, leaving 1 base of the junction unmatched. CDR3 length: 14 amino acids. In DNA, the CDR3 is TGTGCCAGCAGTTACTCAGGGACTAACAATGAGCAGTTCTTC. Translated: CASSYSGTNNEQFF.

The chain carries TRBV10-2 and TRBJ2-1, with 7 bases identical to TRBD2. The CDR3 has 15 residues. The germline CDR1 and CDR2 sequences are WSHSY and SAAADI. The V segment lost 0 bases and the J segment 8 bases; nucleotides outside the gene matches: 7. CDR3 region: CASSESWEGQDEQFF. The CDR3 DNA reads TGCGCCAGCAGTGAGTCGTGGGAGGGCCAGGATGAGCAGTTCTTC.

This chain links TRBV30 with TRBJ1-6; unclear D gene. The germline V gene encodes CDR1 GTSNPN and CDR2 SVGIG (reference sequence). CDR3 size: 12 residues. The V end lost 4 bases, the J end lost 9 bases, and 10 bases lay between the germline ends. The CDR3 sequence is CAWTAPGSPLHF. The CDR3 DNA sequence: TGTGCCTGGACGGCTCCGGGTTCACCCCTCCACTTT.

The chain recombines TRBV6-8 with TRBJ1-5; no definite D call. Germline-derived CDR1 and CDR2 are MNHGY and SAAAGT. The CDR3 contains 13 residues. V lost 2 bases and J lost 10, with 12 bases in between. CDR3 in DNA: TGTGCCAGCAGTTACGAGGTAATCAGCCCCCAGCATTTT. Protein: CASSYEVISPQHF.